This T cell receptor beta chain derives from a study of blood T cells in healthy people across ages. To note about this clonotype: What it recognizes is unknown.

A second PCR of 7 to 11 cycles used a sample-barcoded 5' primer and a J-beta primer mix. Each sample yielded at least 3 million CDR3-containing paired-end reads. TCRdb reprocessed the 5' RACE reads with MiXCR, giving one entry per CDR3 protein. Among over a million distinct CDR3 sequences listed, around 40% were seen once. Study outcomes and limitations: In the absence of known donor CMV status, changes in expanded clonotypes were possibly confounded.

The CDR3 has 16 residues. The germline V gene encodes CDR1 SGHVS and CDR2 FQNEAQ. V lost 4 bases, J lost 0 bases, and 15 bases lay in between. Sequencing used blood. The source is a young woman in good health. The chain carries TRBV7-8 and TRBJ1-1, with a possible D match to TRBD1 (6 bases). The CDR3 here is CASSSLGGFLNTEAFF. CDR3 DNA sequence: TGTGCCAGCAGCTCACTGGGGGGCTTCCTGAACACTGAAGCTTTCTTT.